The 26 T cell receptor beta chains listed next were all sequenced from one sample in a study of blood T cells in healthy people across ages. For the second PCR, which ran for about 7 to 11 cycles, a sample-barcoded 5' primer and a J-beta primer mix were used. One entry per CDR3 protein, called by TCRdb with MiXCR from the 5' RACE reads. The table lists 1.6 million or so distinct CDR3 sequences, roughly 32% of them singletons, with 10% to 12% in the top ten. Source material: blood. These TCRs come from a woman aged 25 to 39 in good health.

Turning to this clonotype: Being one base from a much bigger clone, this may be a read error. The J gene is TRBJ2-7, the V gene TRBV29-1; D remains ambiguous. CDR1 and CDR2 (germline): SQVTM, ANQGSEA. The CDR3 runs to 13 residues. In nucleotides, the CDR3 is TGCAGTTACCGAGATAGCTTAGAAGAGGCCCAGTACTTC. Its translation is CSYRDSLEEAQYF.

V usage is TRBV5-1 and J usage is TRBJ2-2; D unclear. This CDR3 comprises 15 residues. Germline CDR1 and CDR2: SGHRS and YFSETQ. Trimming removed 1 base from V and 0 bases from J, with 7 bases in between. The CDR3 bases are TGCGCCAGCAGCTTGCTCAGTCCGAACACCGGGGAGCTGTTTTTT. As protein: CASSLLSPNTGELFF.

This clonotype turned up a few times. The CDR3 reads CAIAGTGGADTQYF. The CDR3 DNA reads TGTGCCATTGCGGGGACAGGGGGCGCAGATACGCAGTATTTT. V is TRBV10-3 and J is TRBJ2-3; 12 bases fit TRBD1. This CDR3 contains 14 residues. The germline V gene has CDR1 ENHRY and CDR2 SYGVKD. Trimming cost V 9 bases and J 4 bases; bases outside gene matches: 5.

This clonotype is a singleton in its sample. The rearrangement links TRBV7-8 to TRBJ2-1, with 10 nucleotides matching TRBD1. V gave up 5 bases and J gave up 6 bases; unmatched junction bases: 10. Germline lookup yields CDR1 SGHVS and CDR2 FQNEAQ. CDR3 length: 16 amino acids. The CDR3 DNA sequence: TGTGCCAGCAGCCAATGGGGGACAGGGGTCGGCAATGAGCAGTTCTTC. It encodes CASSQWGTGVGNEQFF.

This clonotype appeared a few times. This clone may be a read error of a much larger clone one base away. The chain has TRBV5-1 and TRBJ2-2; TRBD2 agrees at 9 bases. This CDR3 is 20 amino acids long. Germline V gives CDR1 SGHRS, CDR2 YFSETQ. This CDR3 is CASSFGLAGQKYTNTGERFF. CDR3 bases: TGCGCCAGCAGCTTTGGGCTAGCGGGGCAAAAATATACGAACACCGGGGAGCGGTTTTTT.

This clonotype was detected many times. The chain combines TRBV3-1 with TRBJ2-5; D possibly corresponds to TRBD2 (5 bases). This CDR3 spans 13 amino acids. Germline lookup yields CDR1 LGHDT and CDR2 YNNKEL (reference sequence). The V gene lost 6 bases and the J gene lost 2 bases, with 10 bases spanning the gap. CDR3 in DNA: TGTGCCAGCAGATCAACTAGACAAGAGACCCAGTACTTC. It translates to CASRSTRQETQYF.

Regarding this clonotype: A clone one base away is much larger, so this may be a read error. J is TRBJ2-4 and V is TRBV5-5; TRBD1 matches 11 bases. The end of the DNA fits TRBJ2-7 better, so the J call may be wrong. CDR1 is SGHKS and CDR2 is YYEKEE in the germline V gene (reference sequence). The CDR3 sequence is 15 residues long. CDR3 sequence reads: CAGSLDRGLFYEQYF. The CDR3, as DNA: TGTGCCGGCAGCCTGGACAGGGGGCTTTTCTACGAGCAGTACTTC.

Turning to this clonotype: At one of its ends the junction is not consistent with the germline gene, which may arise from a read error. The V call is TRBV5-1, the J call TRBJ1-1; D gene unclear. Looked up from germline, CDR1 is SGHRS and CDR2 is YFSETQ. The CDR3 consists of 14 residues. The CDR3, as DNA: TGCGCCAGCAGCAGGACGGGAAGTAACACTGGAGCTTTCTTT. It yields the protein CASSRTGSNTGAFF. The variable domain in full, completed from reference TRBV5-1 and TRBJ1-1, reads KAGVTQTPRYLIKTRGQQVTLSCSPISGHRSVSWYQQTPGQGLQFLFEYFSETQRNKGNFPGRFSGRQFSNSRSEMNVSTLELGDSALYLCASSRTGSNTGAFFGQGTRLTVV.

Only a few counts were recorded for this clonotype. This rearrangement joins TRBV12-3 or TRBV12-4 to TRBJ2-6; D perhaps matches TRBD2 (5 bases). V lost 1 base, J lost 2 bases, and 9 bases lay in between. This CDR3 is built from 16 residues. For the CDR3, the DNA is TGTGCCAGCAGTTTAGATTCCGGGGCTGGGGCCAACGTCCTGACTTTC. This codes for CASSLDSGAGANVLTF.

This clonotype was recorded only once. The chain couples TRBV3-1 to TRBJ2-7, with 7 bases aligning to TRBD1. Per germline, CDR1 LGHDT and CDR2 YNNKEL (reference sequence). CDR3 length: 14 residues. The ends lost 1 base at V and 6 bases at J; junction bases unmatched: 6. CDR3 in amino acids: CASSQGGYRGEQYF. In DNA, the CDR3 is TGTGCCAGCAGCCAAGGGGGATACAGGGGCGAGCAGTACTTC.

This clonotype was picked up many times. The CDR3 DNA reads as TGTGCCAGCAGCTTGTCCCAGGGGTTTGGCTACGAGCAGTACTTC. Its protein product is CASSLSQGFGYEQYF. This sequence joins TRBV5-5 and TRBJ2-7, with a tentative D call TRBD1 (6 bases). Germline V CDR1 and CDR2: SGHKS, YYEKEE (reference sequence). V shed 1 base and J shed 3 bases, with 14 bases lying between them. This CDR3 has 15 amino acids.

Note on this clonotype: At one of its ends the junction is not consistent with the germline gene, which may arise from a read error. CDR3 protein: CASGLMSVRETQYF. In nucleotides, the CDR3 is TGTGCCAGCGGCTTAATGAGCGTCAGGGAGACCCAGTACTTC. The V call is TRBV7-2, the J call TRBJ2-5; D gene unclear. This CDR3 comprises 14 residues. CDR1 and CDR2 (germline): SGHTA, FQGNSA.

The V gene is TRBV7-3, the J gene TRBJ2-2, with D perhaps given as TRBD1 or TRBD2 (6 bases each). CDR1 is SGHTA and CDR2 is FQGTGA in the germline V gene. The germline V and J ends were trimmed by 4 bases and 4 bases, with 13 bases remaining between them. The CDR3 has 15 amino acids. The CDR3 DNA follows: TGTGCCAGCAGCTCTAGCGAGACAGGCACCGGGGAGCTGTTTTTT. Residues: CASSSSETGTGELFF.

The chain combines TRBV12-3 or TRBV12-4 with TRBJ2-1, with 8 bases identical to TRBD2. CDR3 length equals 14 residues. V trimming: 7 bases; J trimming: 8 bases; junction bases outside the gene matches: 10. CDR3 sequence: CASTSGTSFDEQFF. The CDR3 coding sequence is TGTGCCAGCACCTCCGGGACTAGTTTCGATGAGCAGTTCTTC.

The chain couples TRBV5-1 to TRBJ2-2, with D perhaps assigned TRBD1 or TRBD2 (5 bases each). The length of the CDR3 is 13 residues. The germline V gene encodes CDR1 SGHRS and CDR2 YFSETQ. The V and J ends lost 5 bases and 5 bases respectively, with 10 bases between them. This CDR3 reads CASRGVDTGELFF. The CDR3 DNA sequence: TGCGCCAGCAGGGGGGTTGATACCGGGGAGCTGTTTTTT.

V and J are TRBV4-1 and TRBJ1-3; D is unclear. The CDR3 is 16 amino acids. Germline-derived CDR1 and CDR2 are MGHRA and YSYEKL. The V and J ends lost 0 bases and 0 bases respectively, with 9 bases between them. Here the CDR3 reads CASSQDPVSSGNTIYF. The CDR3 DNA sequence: TGCGCCAGCAGCCAAGATCCAGTTAGCTCTGGAAACACCATATATTTT.

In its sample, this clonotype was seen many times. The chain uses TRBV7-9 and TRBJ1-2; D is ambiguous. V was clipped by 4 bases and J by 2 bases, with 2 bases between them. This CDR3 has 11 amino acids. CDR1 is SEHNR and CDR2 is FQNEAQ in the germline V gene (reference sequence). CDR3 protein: CASSYNYGYTF. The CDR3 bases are TGTGCCAGCAGCTACAACTATGGCTACACCTTC.

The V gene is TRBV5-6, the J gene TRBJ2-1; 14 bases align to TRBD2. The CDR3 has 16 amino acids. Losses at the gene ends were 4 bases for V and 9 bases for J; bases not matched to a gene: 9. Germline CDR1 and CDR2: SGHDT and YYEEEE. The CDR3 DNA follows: TGTGCCAGCAGCCCAGGGACTAGCGGGAGCCCCGCTGAGCAGTTCTTC. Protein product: CASSPGTSGSPAEQFF.

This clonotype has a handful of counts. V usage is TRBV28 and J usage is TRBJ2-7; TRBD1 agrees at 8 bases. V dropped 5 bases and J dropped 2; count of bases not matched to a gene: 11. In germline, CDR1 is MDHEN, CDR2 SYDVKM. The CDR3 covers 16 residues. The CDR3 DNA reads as TGTGCCAGCAGTCTCCTGGACAGGGTGGGGACCTACGAGCAGTACTTC. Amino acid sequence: CASSLLDRVGTYEQYF.

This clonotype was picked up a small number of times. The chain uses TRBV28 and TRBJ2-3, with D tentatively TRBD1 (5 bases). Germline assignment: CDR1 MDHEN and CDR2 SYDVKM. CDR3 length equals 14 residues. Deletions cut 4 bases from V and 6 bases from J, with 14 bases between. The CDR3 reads CASSWGRGSDTQYF. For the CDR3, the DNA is TGTGCCAGCAGTTGGGGTAGGGGTAGCGATACGCAGTATTTT.

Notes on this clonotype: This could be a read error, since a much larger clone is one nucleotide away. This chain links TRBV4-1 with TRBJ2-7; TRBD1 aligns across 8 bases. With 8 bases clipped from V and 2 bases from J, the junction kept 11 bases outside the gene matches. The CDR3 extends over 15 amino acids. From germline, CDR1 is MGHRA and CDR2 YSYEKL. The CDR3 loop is CASGRGQGAPYEQYF. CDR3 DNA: TGCGCCAGCGGCCGAGGACAGGGCGCGCCCTACGAGCAGTACTTC.

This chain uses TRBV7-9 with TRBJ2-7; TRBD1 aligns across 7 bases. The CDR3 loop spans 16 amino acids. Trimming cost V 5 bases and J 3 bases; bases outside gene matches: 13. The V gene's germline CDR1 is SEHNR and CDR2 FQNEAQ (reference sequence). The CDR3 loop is CASSPLEGGQFYEQYF. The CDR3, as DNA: TGTGCCAGCAGCCCCCTCGAAGGGGGACAGTTCTACGAGCAGTACTTC.

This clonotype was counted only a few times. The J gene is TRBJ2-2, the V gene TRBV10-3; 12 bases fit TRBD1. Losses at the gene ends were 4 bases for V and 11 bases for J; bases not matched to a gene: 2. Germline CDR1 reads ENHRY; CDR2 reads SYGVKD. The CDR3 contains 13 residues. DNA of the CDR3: TGTGCCATCAGTGTGGGGACAGGGGGCGAGCTGTTTTTT. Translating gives CAISVGTGGELFF.

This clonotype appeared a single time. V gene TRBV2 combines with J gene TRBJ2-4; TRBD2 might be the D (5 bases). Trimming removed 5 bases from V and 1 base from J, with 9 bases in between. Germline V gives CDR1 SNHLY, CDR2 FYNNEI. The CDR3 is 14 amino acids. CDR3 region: CASSRTDAKNIQYF. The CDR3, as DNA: TGTGCCAGCAGTCGGACTGATGCCAAAAACATTCAGTACTTC.

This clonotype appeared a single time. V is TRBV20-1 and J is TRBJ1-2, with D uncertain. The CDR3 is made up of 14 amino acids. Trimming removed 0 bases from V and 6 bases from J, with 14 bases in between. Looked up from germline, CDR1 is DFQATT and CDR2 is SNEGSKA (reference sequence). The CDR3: CSARDPPATNGYTF. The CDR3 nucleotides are TGCAGTGCTAGAGATCCCCCGGCGACCAATGGCTACACCTTC.

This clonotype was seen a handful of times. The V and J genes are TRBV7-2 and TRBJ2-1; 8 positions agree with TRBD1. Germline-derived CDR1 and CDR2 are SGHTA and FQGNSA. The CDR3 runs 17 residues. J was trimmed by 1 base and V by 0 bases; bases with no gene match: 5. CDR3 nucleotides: TGTGCCAGCAGCTTAGCGAGGGGGGACAGGTCCTACAATGAGCAGTTCTTC. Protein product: CASSLARGDRSYNEQFF.